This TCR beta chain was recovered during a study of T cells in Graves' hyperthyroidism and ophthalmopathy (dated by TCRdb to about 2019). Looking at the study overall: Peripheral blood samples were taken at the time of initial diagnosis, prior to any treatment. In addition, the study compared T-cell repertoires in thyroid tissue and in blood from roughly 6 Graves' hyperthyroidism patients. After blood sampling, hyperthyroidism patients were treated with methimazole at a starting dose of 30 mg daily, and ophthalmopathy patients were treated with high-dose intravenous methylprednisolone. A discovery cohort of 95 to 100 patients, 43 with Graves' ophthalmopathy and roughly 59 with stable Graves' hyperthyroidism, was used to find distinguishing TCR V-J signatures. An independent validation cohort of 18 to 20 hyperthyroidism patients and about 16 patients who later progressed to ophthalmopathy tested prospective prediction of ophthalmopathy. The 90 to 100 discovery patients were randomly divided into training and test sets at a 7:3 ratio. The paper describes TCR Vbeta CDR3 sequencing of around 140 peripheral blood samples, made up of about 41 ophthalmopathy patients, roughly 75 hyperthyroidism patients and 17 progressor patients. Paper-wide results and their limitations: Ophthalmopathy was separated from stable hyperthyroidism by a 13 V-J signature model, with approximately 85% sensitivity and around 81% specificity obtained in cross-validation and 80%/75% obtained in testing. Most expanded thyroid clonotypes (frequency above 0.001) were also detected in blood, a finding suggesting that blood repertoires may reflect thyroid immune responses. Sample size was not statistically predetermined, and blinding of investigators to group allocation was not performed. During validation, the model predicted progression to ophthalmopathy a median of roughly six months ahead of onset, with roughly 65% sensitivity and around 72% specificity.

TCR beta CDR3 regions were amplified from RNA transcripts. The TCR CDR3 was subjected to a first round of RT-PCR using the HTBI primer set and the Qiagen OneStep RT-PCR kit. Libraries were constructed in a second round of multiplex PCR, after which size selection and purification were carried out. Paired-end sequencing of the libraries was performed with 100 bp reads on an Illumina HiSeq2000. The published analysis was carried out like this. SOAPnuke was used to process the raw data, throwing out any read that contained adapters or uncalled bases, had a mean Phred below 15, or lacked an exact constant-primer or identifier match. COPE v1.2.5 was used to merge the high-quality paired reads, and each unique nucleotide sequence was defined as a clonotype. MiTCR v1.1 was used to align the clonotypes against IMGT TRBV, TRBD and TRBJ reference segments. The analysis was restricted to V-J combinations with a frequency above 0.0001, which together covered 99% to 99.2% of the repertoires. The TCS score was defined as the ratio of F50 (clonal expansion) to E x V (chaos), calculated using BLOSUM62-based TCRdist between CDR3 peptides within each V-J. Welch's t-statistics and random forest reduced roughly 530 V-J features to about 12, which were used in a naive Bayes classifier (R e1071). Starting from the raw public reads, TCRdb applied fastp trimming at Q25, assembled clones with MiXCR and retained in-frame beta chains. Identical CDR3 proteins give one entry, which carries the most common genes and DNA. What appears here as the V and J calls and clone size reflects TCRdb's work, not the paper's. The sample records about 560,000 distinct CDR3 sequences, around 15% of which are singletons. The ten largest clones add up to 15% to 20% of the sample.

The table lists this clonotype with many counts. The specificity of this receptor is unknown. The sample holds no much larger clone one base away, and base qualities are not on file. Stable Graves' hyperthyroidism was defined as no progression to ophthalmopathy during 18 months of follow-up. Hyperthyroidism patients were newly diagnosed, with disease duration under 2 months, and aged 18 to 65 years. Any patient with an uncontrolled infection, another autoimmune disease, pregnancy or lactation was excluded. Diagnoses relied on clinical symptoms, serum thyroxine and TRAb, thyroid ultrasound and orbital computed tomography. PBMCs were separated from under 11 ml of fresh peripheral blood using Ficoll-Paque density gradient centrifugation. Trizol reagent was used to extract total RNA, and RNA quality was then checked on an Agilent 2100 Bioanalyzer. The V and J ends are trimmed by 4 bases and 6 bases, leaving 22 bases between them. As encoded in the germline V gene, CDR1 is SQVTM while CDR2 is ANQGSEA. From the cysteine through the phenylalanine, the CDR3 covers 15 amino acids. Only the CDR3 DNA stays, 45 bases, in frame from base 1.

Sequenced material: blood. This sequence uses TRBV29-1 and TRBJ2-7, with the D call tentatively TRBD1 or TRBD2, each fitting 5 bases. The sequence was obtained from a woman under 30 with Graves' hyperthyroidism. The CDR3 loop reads CSVAAPGRRFREQYF. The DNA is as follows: TGCAGCGTTGCCGCTCCGGGACGGAGGTTTCGCGAGCAGTACTTC.